Detailed here is one T cell receptor (beta chain). V shed 5 bases, J shed 4 bases, and the junction held 11 bases outside the gene matches. Per germline, CDR1 KGHSH and CDR2 LQKENI. The CDR3 loop spans 16 amino acids. This sample was taken from a study of blood T cell repertoires in COVID-19. The table came from immunoSEQ multiplex PCR; TCRdb's copy has only in-frame clones and leaves some out. Here the sample spans about 520,000 clones, approximately 83% being singletons. Sequenced input: peripheral blood. The gene calls are TRBV18 and TRBJ1-5; 7 bases align to TRBD1. The origin of this receptor is a human donor in a cohort sampled during active COVID-19. The CDR3 bases are TGTGCCAGCTCAGCGACGGTTCCAGGGGGTAATCAGCCCCAGCATTTT. Amino acid sequence: CASSATVPGGNQPQHF.